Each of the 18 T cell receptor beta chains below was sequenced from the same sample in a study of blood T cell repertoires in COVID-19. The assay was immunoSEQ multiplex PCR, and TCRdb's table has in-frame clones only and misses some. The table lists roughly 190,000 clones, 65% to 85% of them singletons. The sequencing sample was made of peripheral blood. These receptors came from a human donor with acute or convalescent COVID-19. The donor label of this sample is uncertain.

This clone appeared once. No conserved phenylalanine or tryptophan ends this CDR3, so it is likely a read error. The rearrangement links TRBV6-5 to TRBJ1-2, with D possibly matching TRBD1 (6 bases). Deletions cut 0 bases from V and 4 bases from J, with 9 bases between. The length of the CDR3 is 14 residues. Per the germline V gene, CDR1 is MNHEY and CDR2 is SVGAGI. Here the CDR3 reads CASSYSRGGYGYTL. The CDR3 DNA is TGTGCCAGCAGTTACTCGAGAGGGGGCTATGGCTACACCCTC.

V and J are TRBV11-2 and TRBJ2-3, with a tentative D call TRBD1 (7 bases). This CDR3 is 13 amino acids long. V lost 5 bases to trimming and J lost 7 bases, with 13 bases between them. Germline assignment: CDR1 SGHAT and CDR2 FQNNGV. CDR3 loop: CASSPSGGNTQYF. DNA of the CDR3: TGTGCCAGCAGCCCTTCAGGGGGGAATACGCAGTATTTT.

CDR3 nucleotides: TGTGCCAGCAGCCGCGGCAGGGGCCGCCAAGAGACCCAGTACTTC. Amino acids: CASSRGRGRQETQYF. This sequence joins TRBV3-1 (or the pseudogene TRBV3-2) and TRBJ2-5; D might be TRBD1 (6 bases). Germline loops: CDR1 LGHDT, CDR2 YNNKEL (reference sequence). The V end lost 4 bases, the J end lost 1 base, and 13 bases lay between the germline ends. The CDR3 has 15 amino acids.

CDR3 nucleotides: TGTGCCAGCAGCGCACTGGGGGGAGGGACAGATACGCAGTATTTT. Translating gives CASSALGGGTDTQYF. The chain has TRBV2 and TRBJ2-3; 7 bases are shared with TRBD2. Losses at the gene ends were 6 bases for V and 3 bases for J; bases not matched to a gene: 9. Per germline, CDR1 SNHLY and CDR2 FYNNEI. The CDR3 consists of 15 residues.

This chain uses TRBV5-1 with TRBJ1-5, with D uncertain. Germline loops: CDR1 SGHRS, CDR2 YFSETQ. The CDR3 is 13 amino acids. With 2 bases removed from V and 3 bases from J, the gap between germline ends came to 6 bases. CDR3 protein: CASSFGDNQPQHF. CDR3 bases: TGCGCCAGCAGCTTCGGTGACAATCAGCCCCAGCATTTT.

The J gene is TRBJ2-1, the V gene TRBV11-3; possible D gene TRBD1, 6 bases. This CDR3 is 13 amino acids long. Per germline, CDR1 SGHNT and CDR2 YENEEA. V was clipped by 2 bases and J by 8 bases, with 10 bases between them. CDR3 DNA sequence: TGTGCCAGCAGCTTAAATGCAGGGGATGAGCAGTTCTTC. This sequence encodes CASSLNAGDEQFF.

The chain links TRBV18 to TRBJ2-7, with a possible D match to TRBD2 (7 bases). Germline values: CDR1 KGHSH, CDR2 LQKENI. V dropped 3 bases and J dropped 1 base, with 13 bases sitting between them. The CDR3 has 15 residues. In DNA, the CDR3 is TGTGCCAGCTCACCGGGGGGGCCTGAATCCTACGAGCAGTACTTC. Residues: CASSPGGPESYEQYF.

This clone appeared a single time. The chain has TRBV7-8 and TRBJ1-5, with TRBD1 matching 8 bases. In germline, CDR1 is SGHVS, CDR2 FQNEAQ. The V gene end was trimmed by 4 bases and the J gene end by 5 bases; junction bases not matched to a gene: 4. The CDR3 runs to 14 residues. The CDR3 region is CASSSGQGDQPQHF. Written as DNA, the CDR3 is TGTGCCAGCAGCTCAGGACAGGGCGATCAGCCCCAGCATTTT. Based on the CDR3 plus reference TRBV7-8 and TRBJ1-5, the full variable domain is GAGVSQSPRYKVAKRGQDVALRCDPISGHVSLFWYQQALGQGPEFLTYFQNEAQLDKSGLPSDRFFAERPEGSVSTLKIQRTQQEDSAVYLCASSSGQGDQPQHFGDGTRLSIL.

The CDR3 DNA is TGTGCCAGCAGCCTTGATCCTAGCAGCCCTAAGCAGTTCTTC. Translating it yields CASSLDPSSPKQFF. V is TRBV7-2 and J is TRBJ2-1; D possibly corresponds to TRBD2 (5 bases). Germline CDR1 and CDR2: SGHTA and FQGNSA. The CDR3 has 14 amino acids. The V and J ends lost 5 bases and 11 bases respectively, with 19 bases between them.

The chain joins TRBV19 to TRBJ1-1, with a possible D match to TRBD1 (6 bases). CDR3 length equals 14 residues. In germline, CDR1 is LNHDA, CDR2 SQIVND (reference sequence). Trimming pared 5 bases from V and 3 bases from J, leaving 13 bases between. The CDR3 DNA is TGTGCCAGTAGTTCAACAGGGTATTACACTGAAGCTTTCTTT. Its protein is CASSSTGYYTEAFF.

Written as DNA, the CDR3 is TGTGCCAGCAGCCAAGACTCAATCCGCGGGGCAGGGCACTATGGCTACACCTTC. Encoded protein: CASSQDSIRGAGHYGYTF. This sequence joins TRBV16 and TRBJ1-2; possible D gene TRBD1, 5 bases. The CDR3 has 18 residues. Trimming left V 2 bases short and J 3 bases short, with 22 bases between. The germline V gene encodes CDR1 KGHSY and CDR2 FQNENV.

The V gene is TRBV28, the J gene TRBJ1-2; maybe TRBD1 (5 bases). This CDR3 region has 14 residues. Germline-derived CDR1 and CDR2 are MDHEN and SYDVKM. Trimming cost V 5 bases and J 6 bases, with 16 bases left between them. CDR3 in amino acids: CASSPSPRVDGYTF. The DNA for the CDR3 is TGTGCCAGCAGTCCCTCTCCCAGGGTTGATGGCTACACCTTC.

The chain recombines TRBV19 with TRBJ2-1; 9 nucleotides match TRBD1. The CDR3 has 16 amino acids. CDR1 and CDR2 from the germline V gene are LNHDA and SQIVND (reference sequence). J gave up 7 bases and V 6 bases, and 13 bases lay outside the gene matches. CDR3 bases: TGTGCCAGTAGCGACCTAAGTGGACAGGGGCGGAATGAGCAGTTCTTC. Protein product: CASSDLSGQGRNEQFF.

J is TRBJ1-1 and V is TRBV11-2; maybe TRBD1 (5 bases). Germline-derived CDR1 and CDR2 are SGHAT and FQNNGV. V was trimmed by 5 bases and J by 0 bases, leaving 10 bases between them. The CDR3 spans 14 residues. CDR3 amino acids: CASSLPTVNTEAFF. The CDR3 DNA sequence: TGTGCCAGCAGCCTCCCGACAGTGAACACTGAAGCTTTCTTT.

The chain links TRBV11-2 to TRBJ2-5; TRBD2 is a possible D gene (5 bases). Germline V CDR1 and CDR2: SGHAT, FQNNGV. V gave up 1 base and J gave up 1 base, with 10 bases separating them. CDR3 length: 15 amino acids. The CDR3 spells CASSLVGRLQETQYF. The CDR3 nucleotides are TGTGCCAGCAGCTTAGTTGGGAGACTCCAAGAGACCCAGTACTTC.

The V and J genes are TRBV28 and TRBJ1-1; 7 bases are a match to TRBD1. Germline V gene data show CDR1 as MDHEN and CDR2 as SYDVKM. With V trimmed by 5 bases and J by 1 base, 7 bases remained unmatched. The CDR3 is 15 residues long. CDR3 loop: CASSPTGQENTEAFF. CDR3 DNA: TGTGCCAGCAGTCCAACCGGACAGGAGAACACTGAAGCTTTCTTT.

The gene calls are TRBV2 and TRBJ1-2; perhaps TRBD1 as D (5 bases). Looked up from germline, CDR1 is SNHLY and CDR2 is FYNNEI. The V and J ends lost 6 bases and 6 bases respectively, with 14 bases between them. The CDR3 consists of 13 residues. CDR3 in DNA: TGTGCCAGCAGCGCCGACAGCAAGAATGGCTACACCTTC. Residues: CASSADSKNGYTF. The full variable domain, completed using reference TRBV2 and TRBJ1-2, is EPEVTQTPSHQVTQMGQEVILRCVPISNHLYFYWYRQILGQKVEFLVSFYNNEISEKSEIFDDQFSVERPDGSNFTLKIRSTKLEDSAMYFCASSADSKNGYTFGSGTRLTVV.

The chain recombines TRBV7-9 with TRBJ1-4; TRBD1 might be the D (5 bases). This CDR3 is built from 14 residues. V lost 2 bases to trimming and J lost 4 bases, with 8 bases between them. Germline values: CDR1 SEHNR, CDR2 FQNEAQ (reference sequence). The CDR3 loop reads CASSLTQDNEKLFF. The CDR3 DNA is TGTGCCAGCAGCTTAACACAGGATAATGAAAAACTGTTTTTT.